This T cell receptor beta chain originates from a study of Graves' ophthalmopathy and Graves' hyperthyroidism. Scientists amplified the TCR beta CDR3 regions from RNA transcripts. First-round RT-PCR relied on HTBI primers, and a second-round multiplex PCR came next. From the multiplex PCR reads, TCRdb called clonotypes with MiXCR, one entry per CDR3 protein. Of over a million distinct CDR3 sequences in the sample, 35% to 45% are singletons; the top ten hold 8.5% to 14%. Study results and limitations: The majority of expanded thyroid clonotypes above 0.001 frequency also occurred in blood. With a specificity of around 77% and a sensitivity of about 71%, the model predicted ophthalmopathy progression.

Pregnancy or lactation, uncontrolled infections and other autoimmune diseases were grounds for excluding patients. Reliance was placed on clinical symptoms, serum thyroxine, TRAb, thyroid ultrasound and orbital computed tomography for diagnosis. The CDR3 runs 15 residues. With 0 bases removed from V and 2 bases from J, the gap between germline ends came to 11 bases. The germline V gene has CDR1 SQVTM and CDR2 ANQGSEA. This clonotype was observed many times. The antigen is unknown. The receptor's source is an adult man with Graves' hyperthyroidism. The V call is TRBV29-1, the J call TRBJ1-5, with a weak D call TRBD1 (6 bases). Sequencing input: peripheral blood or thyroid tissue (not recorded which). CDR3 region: CSVEEGAGGNQPQHF. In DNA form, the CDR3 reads TGCAGCGTTGAAGAGGGGGCGGGAGGCAATCAGCCCCAGCATTTT.